This T cell receptor (beta chain) is drawn from a study of blood T cell repertoires in COVID-19. Study summary: Both acute and convalescent COVID-19 samples were obtained from the United States, Italy and Spain. PBMCs, B-cell-depleted T cells, or T cells provided the cDNA or gDNA that made up the material.

The authors' processing: Nucleated cell number was recorded as an estimate derived from reference gene primer amplification. Profiled with immunoSEQ multiplex PCR; TCRdb holds only in-frame clones, not every one. The V and J calls and clone size come from that table; D and trimming were worked out from the DNA. The profile shows 150,000 to 200,000 clones, 80% to 85% of them singletons. CDR3 size: 14 residues. CDR1 SGDLS and CDR2 YYNGEE come from the germline V gene. With V trimmed by 4 bases and J by 8 bases, 9 bases remained unmatched. Sequencing used peripheral blood. This clonotype originated in a human donor with acute or convalescent COVID-19. The donor label of this sample is uncertain. The chain combines TRBV9 with TRBJ2-1; TRBD1 agrees at 7 bases. This CDR3 reads CASSRRQGGDEQFF. The CDR3 region has the DNA TGTGCCAGCAGCAGAAGACAGGGTGGCGATGAGCAGTTCTTC.